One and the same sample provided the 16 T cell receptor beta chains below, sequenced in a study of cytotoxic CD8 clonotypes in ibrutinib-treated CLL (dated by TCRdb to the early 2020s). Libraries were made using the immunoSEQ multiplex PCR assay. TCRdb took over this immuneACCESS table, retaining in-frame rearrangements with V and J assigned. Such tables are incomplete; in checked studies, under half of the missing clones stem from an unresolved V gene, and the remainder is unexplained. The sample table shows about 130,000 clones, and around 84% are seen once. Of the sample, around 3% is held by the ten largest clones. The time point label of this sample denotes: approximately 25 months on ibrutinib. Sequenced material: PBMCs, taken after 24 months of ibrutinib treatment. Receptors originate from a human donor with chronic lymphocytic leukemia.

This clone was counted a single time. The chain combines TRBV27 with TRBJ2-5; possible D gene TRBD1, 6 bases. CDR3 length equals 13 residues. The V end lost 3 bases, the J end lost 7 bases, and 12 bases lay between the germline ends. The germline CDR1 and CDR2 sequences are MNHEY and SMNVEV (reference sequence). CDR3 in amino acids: CASSFWGQGTQYF. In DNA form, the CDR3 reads TGTGCCAGCAGTTTCTGGGGGCAGGGGACCCAGTACTTC.

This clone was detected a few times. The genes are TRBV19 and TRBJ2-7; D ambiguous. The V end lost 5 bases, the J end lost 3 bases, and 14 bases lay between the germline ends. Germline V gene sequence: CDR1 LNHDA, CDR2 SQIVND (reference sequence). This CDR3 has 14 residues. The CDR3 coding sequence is TGTGCCAGTAGTTTTAGAGGCGACTTCTACGAGCAGTACTTC. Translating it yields CASSFRGDFYEQYF.

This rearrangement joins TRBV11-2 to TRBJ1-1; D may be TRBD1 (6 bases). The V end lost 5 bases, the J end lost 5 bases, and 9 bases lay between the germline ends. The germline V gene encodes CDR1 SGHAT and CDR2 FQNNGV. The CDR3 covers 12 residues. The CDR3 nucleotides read TGTGCCAGCAGCCAGGGGAGGACTGAAGCTTTCTTT. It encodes CASSQGRTEAFF.

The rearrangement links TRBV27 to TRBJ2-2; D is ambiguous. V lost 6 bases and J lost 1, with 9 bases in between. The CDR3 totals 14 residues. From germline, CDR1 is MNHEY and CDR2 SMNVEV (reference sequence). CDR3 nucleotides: TGTGCCAGCAGCCCTAATTGGAACACCGGGGAGCTGTTTTTT. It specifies CASSPNWNTGELFF.

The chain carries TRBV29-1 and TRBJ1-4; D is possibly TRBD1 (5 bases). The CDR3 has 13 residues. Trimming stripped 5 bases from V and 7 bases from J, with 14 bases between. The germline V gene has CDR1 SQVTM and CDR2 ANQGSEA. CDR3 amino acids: CSVPGTGGEKLFF. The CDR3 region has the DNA TGCAGCGTTCCGGGGACTGGTGGTGAAAAACTGTTTTTT.

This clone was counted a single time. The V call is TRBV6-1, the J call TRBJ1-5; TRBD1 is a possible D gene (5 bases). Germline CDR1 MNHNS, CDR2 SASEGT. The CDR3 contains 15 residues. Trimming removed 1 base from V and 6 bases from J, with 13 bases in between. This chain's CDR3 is CASSEGVGGGQPQHF. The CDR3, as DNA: TGTGCCAGCAGTGAAGGTGTGGGGGGGGGTCAGCCCCAGCATTTT.

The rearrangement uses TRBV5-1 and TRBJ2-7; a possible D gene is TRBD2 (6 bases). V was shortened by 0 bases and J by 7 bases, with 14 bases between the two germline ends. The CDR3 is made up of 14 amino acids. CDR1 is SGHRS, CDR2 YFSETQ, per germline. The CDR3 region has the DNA TGCGCCAGCAGCTTGGACCGCTCCCGGGAGGAGCAGTACTTC. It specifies CASSLDRSREEQYF.

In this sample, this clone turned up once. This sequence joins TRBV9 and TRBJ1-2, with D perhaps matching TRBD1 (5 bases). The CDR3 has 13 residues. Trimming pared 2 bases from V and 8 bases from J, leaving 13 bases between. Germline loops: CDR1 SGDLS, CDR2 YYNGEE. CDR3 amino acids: CASSVRGGLGYTF. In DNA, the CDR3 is TGTGCCAGCAGCGTCCGGGGCGGACTGGGCTACACCTTC. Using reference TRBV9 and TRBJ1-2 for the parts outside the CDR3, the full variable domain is DSGVTQTPKHLITATGQRVTLRCSPRSGDLSVYWYQQSLDQGLQFLIQYYNGEERAKGNILERFSAQQFPDLHSELNLSSLELGDSALYFCASSVRGGLGYTFGSGTRLTVV.

The CDR3 sequence: CASSQELGAALGYTF. The CDR3 nucleotides are TGCGCCAGCAGCCAAGAGCTCGGGGCGGCTCTTGGCTACACCTTC. The genes are TRBV4-3 and TRBJ1-2; TRBD1 is a possible D gene (5 bases). The CDR3 is 15 residues long. Trimming left V 0 bases short and J 7 bases short, with 15 bases between. Germline CDR1 reads LGHNA; CDR2 reads YSLEER.

Written as DNA, the CDR3 is TGTGCCAGCAGCCCCGAGAGCGGGAAATGGGGTGGTGAGCAGTTCTTC. This gives the protein CASSPESGKWGGEQFF. This chain links TRBV5-4 with TRBJ2-1, with 7 bases fitting TRBD2. The junction had 16 bases not matched to a gene; V was cut back by 4 bases and J by 9 bases. Germline CDR1 SGHNT, CDR2 YYREEE (reference sequence). CDR3 size: 16 residues.

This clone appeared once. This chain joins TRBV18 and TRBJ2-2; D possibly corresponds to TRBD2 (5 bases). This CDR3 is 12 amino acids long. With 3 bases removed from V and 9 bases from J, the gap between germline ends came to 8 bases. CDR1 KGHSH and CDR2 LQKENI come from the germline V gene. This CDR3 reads CASSPEVRELFF. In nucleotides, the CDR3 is TGTGCCAGCTCACCGGAGGTCCGGGAGCTGTTTTTT.

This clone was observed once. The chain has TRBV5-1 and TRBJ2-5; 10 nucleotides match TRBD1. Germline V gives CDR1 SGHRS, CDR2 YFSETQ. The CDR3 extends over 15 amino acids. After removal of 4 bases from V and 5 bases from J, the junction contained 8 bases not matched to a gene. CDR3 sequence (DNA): TGCGCCAGCAGCAAGGGACAGGGGTTGTTTGAGACCCAGTACTTC. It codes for CASSKGQGLFETQYF.

This chain's CDR3 is CASLGAGTSPLHF. The CDR3 nucleotides are TGTGCCAGCTTGGGCGCAGGAACTTCACCCCTCCACTTT. The gene calls are TRBV7-9 and TRBJ1-6; D not resolved. The germline V and J ends were trimmed by 8 bases and 9 bases, with 14 bases remaining between them. Per germline, CDR1 SEHNR and CDR2 FQNEAQ (reference sequence). The CDR3 is 13 amino acids.

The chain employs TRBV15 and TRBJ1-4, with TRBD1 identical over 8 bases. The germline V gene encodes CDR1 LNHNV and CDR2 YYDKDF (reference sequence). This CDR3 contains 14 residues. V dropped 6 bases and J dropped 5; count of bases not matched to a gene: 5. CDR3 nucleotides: TGTGCCACCAGTGGAAGGACAGGGAATGAAAAACTGTTTTTT. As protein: CATSGRTGNEKLFF.

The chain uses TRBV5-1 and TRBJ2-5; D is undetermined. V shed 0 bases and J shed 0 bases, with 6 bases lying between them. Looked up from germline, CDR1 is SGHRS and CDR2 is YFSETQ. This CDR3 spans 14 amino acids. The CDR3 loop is CASSLGPNQETQYF. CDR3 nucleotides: TGCGCCAGCAGCTTGGGACCTAACCAAGAGACCCAGTACTTC.

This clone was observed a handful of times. The CDR3, as DNA: TGTGCCAGTTCCGGGACAGGGGGCGCAGATACGCAGTATTTT. This translates into CASSGTGGADTQYF. V gene TRBV19 combines with J gene TRBJ2-3, with 12 bases that match TRBD1. The junction had 4 bases not matched to a gene; V was cut back by 8 bases and J by 4 bases. The CDR3 consists of 14 residues. Germline V lookup: CDR1 LNHDA, CDR2 SQIVND (reference sequence).